The source of this T cell receptor (beta chain) is a study of cytotoxic CD8 clonotypes in ibrutinib-treated CLL. Overall study: The study included some 10 relapsed/refractory and 15 treatment-naive patients; roughly 18 had IGHV unmutated disease.

Study-wide points: Higher circulating CD8+ T-cell counts strongly accompanied higher baseline clonality, above age-matched healthy donors. Clonality was elevated at ibrutinib response and had returned toward baseline at progression. Contraction or stability on treatment was seen for public clonotypes, which were uncommon.

Repertoires were generated with immunoSEQ multiplex PCR, while TCRdb's copy carries only in-frame clones and drops some. The sample yields about 160,000 clones, approximately 80% seen once. CDR1 MDHEN and CDR2 SYDVKM come from the germline V gene. The length of the CDR3 is 13 residues. Trimming took 6 bases from V and 7 from J, leaving 12 bases between them. Comments on this clone: Its antigen is not identified.

The TCR sequence derives from a human donor with chronic lymphocytic leukemia. This specimen consisted of PBMCs, obtained after 24 months of ibrutinib treatment. V usage is TRBV28 and J usage is TRBJ1-4; possibly TRBD1 for D (5 bases). CDR3 bases: TGTGCCAGCAGGCCCACAGGAATTGAAAAACTGTTTTTT. As protein: CASRPTGIEKLFF.